The source of this TCR beta chain is a study of T cell repertoires in cytomegalovirus infection. Overall study context: The public TCR beta signatures pointed to both CMV infection and matching HLA type.

TCRdb ran MiXCR on the reads and lists one entry per CDR3 protein. Among about 770,000 distinct CDR3 sequences listed, roughly 28% were seen once. There are many counts of this clonotype. Antigen unknown. Germline V lookup: CDR1 SGHTA, CDR2 FQGNSA. This CDR3 has 15 amino acids. Trimming pared 5 bases from V and 6 bases from J, leaving 16 bases between. The genes are TRBV7-2 and TRBJ1-4; possibly TRBD1 for D (5 bases). The sequence was obtained from a human donor in good health (CMV status not recorded). Some clones in this sample may be carry-over from other donors' samples. This sample comprised cultured CD8+ T cells from PBMCs, obtained from culture after CMV antigen stimulation. CDR3: CASSPSRGLDEKLFF. The CDR3 DNA reads TGTGCCAGCAGCCCCAGTAGGGGACTGGATGAAAAACTGTTTTTT.